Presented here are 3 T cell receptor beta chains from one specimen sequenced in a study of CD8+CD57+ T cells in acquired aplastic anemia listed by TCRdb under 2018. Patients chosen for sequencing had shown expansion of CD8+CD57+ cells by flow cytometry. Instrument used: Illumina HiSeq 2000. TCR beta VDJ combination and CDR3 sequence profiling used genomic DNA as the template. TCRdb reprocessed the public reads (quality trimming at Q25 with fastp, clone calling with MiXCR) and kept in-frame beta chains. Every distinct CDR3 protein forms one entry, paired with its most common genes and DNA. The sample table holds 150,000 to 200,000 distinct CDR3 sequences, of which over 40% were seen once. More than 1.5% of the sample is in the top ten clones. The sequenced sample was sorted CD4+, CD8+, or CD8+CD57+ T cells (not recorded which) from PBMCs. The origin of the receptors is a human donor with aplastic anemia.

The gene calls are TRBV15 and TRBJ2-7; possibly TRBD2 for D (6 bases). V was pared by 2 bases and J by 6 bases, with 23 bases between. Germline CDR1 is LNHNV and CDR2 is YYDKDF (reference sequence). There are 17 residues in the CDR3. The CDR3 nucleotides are TGTGCCACCAGCAGACCTAGCAGGAGGGTCGAAACCCTCGAGCAGTACTTC. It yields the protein CATSRPSRRVETLEQYF.

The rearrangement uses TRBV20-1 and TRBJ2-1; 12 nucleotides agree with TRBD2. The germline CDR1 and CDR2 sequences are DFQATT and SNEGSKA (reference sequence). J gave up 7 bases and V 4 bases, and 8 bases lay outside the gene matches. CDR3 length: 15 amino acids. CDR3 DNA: TGCAGTGCTAACGGCCCTAGCGGGAGGGCAAATGAGCAGTTCTTC. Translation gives CSANGPSGRANEQFF.

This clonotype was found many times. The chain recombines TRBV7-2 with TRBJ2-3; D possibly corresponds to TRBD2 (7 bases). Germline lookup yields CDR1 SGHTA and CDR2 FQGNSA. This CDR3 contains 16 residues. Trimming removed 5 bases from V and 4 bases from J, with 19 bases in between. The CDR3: CASSPSARGAPDTQYF. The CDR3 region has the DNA TGTGCCAGCAGCCCCTCCGCCCGGGGGGCCCCAGATACGCAGTATTTT.